These 9 T cell receptor beta chains came from one sample sequenced in a study of blood T cells in healthy people across ages. Combining a sample-barcoded 5' primer with a J-beta primer mix, a second PCR ran for 7 to 11 cycles. TCRdb reprocessed the 5' RACE reads via MiXCR and lists one record per CDR3 protein. Among more than 500,000 distinct CDR3 sequences listed, about 27% were seen once. This sample was shared with a second study, whose subject was T cells of mothers and their children.

Input material: blood. The receptors derive from a boy younger than 10 in good health.

The chain recombines TRBV20-1 with TRBJ2-1; a weak D match, TRBD2 (6 bases). CDR1 DFQATT and CDR2 SNEGSKA come from the germline V gene (reference sequence). This CDR3 is built from 16 residues. V lost 1 base and J lost 5, with 18 bases in between. CDR3 amino acids: CSARGTGTPRDNEQFF. As DNA, the CDR3 is TGCAGTGCTAGAGGCACCGGGACTCCGAGGGACAATGAGCAGTTCTTC.

The rearrangement uses TRBV3-1 and TRBJ2-4; 9 bases agree with TRBD1. The trim removed 4 bases at V and 5 bases at J, leaving 9 bases unmatched. This CDR3 region has 16 residues. Germline V gene data show CDR1 as LGHDT and CDR2 as YNNKEL (reference sequence). CDR3 nucleotide sequence: TGTGCCAGCAGCCGAGTAATTACAGGGGGCCAAAACATTCAGTACTTC. Protein sequence: CASSRVITGGQNIQYF.

This clonotype occurred a few times. The chain is built from TRBV7-9 and TRBJ1-2; D ambiguous. This CDR3 is built from 16 residues. The V gene's germline CDR1 is SEHNR and CDR2 FQNEAQ (reference sequence). V gave up 1 base and J gave up 7 bases, with 19 bases separating them. The CDR3 sequence: CASSLEKAGWSRGYTF. The CDR3 DNA reads as TGTGCCAGCAGCTTAGAAAAGGCAGGTTGGAGTCGTGGCTACACCTTC.

This clonotype was picked up a small number of times. The chain combines TRBV6-6 with TRBJ1-5; the match to TRBD1 covers 7 bases. The CDR3 consists of 13 residues. V lost 2 bases and J lost 6; bases outside the gene matches: 1. In germline, CDR1 is MNHNY, CDR2 SVGAGI (reference sequence). The CDR3 protein is CASSYAGGQPQHF. In DNA, the CDR3 is TGTGCCAGCAGTTACGCAGGGGGTCAGCCCCAGCATTTT.

This clonotype was observed a few times. The gene calls are TRBV5-6 and TRBJ2-7; a weak D match, TRBD1 (6 bases). The CDR3 has 13 amino acids. From germline, CDR1 is SGHDT and CDR2 YYEEEE. V was cut by 0 bases and J by 6 bases, with 10 bases left in between. DNA of the CDR3: TGTGCCAGCAGCTTGGTCCCAGGGGTCGAGCAGTACTTC. Translated: CASSLVPGVEQYF.

The CDR3 region has the DNA TGCAGTGCATGGACTAGCGGGAAAGATGAGCAGTTCTTC. Its protein product is CSAWTSGKDEQFF. The chain links TRBV20-1 to TRBJ2-1; TRBD2 matches at 12 bases. The junction had 5 bases not matched to a gene; V was cut back by 6 bases and J by 8 bases. This CDR3 is 13 amino acids long. CDR1 and CDR2 from the germline V gene are DFQATT and SNEGSKA (reference sequence).

This clonotype was seen only a few times. This chain joins TRBV24-1 and TRBJ1-1; possible D gene TRBD1, 5 bases. The CDR3 has 14 amino acids. Deletions cut 9 bases from V and 0 bases from J, with 13 bases between. Germline assignment: CDR1 KGHDR and CDR2 SFDVKD. CDR3 sequence reads: CATFFDSLNTEAFF. The DNA of the CDR3 is TGTGCCACCTTCTTTGACAGTTTGAACACTGAAGCTTTCTTT.

The chain has TRBV7-2 and TRBJ1-2; possible D gene TRBD1, 6 bases. CDR1 is SGHTA and CDR2 is FQGNSA in the germline V gene. V lost 3 bases and J 8 bases, leaving 13 bases between the germline ends. The CDR3 has 13 residues. This chain's CDR3 is CASSFGTGRGYTF. CDR3 nucleotides: TGTGCCAGCAGCTTTGGCACAGGGCGAGGCTACACCTTC.

The V gene is TRBV14, the J gene TRBJ2-7, with 8 nucleotides matching TRBD2. The V gene's germline CDR1 is SGHDN and CDR2 FVKESK. J was trimmed by 6 bases and V by 4 bases; bases with no gene match: 11. The length of the CDR3 is 15 residues. The chain's CDR3 is CASSPFTGGPTEQYF. In nucleotides, the CDR3 is TGTGCCAGCAGCCCCTTTACGGGAGGGCCAACCGAGCAGTACTTC.